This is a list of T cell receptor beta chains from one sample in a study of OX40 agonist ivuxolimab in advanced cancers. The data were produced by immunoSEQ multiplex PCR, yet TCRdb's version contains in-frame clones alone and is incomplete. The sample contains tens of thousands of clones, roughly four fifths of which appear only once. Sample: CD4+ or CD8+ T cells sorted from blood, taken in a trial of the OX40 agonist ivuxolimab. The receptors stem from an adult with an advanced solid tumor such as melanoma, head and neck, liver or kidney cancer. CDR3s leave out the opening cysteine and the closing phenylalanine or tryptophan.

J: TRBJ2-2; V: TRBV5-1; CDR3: ASSAGQGDKRELF
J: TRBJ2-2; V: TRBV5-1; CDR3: ASSFQGGGTGELF
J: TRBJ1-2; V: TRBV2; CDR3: ASSETVGDGYT
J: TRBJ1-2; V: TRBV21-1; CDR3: ASRAGTGYGYT
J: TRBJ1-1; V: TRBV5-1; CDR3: ASSLDGNRMEAF
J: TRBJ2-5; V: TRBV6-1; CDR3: ASSPKRGSWETQY
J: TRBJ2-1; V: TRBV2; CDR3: ASSPGLAGYNEQF
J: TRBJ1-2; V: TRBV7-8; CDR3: ASSLLGQGNYGYT
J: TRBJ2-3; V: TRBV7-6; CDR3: ASSLGRGPSTDTQY
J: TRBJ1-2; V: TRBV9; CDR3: ASSVGQGFSPYGYT
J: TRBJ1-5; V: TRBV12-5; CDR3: ASASGGNQPQH
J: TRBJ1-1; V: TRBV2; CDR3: ASKGQGAYTEAF
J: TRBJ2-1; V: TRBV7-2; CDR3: ASSPLTPTPYNEQF
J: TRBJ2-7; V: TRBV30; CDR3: AWNAGQGGHEQY
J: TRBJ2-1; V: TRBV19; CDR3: ASSSQGEPYNEQF
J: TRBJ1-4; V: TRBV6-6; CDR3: ASSTGGQGEKLF
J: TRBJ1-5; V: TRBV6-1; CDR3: ASSDQGLRNQPQH
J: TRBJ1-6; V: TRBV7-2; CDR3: ASSPTFPGSPLH
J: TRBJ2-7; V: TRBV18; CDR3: ASSPGQSYEQY
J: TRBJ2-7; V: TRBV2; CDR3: ASSVGFYEQY
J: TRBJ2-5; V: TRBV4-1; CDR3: ASSQDSRPGETQY
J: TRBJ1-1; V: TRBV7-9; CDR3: ASSRGEEITEAF
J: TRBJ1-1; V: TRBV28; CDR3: ASSLGQMNTEAF
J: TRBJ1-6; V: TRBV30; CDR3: AWSARTVNSPLH
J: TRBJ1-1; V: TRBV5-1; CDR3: ASSFGGQSYTEAF
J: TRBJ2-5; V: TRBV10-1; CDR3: ASSMTSGKETQY
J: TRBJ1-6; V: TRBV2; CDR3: ASGRVFDNSPLH
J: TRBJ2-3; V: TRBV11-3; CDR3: ASSQDSTDTQY
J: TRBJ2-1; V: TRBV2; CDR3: ASSEGLYNEQF
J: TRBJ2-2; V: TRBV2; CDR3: ASSERRGTGELF
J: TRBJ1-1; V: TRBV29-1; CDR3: SVEAGPGTEAF
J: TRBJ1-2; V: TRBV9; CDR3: ASSRPGAGYT
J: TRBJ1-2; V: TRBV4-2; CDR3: ASSEPGTVFGGYT
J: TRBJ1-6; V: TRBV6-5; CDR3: ASRPGQESSPLH
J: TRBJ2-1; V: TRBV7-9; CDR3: ASSLGREVRSANEQF
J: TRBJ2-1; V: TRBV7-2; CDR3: ASSSGSEQF
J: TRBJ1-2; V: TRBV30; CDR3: AWSVNAANYGYT
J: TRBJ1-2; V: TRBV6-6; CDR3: ASSRDSNYGYT
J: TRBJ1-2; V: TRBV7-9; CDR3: ASSMQGLVNYGYT
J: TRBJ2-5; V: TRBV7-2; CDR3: ASSWGQGKETQY
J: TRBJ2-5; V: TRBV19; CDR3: ASSRVGPQETQY
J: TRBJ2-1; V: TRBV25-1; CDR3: ASSVGPTYNEQF
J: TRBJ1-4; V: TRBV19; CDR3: ASSDRTGQGEKLF
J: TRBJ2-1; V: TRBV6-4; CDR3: ASSDSSRVAHNEQF
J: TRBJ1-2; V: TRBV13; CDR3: ASSENRYT
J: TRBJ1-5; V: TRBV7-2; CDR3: ASSLDSNQPQH
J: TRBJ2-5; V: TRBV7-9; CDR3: ASSLGQRQTQY
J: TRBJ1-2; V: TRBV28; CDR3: ASSFNRPGQNYGYT